This T cell receptor (beta chain) was identified during a study of T cell repertoires in cytomegalovirus infection. Study-wide background: Public TCR beta signatures marked donors with CMV infection and the matching HLA.

The J segment lost 9 bases and the V segment lost 7 bases, leaving 9 bases of the junction unmatched. Germline V lookup: CDR1 SQVTM, CDR2 ANQGSEA. The CDR3 runs to 12 residues. A few counts support this clonotype. The antigen remains undetermined. Whole-study results and caveats: Summed public TCR beta family frequency identified CMV carriers bearing the relevant HLA. Clonotypes of TCR beta that were HLA-C-restricted and CMV-specific dominated the ex vivo response.

A single record per CDR3 protein comes from TCRdb applying MiXCR to the reads. Of roughly 630,000 distinct CDR3 sequences in the sample, 20% to 25% are singletons; the top ten hold 7.5% to 9%. Sequenced: CD8+ T cells from PBMCs. The TCR sequence derives from a human donor in good health (CMV status not recorded). Some clones in this sample may be carry-over from other donors' samples. The V and J genes are TRBV29-1 and TRBJ2-4, with 7 bases that match TRBD1. The CDR3 here is CSADGAGGIQYF. The CDR3 region has the DNA TGCAGCGCCGATGGGGCAGGGGGCATTCAGTACTTC.